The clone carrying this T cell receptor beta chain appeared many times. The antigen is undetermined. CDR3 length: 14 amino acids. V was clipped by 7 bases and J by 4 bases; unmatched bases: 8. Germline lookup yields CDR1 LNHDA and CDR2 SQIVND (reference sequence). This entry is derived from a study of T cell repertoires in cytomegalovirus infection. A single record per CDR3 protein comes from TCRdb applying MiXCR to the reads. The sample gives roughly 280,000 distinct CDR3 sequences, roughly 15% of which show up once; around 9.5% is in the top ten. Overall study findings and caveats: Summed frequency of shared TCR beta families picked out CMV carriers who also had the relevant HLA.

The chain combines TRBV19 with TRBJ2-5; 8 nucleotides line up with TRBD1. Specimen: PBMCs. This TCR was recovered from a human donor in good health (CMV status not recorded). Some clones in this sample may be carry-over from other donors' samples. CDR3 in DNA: TGTGCCAGTACGGACAGGGTCGGGGGAGAGACCCAGTACTTC. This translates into CASTDRVGGETQYF.